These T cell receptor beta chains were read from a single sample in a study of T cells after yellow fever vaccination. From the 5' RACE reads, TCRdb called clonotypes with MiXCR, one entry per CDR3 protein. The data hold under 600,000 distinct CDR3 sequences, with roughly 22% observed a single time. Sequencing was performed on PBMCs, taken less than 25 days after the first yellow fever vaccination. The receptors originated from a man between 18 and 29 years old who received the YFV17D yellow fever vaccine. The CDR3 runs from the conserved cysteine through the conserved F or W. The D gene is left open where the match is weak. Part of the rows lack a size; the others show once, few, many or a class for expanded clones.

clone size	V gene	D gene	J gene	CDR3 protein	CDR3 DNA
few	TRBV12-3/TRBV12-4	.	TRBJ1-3	CASSYTSGNTIYF	TGTGCCAGCAGTTATACAAGCGGAAACACCATATATTTT
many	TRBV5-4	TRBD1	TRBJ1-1	CASSIGGQGEAFF	TGTGCCAGCAGTATTGGTGGACAGGGCGAAGCTTTCTTT
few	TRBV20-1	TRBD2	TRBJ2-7	CSATLPGGFMEQYF	TGCAGTGCTACCTTGCCGGGGGGATTTATGGAGCAGTACTTC
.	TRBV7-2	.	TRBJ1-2	CASSLWSGGDYGYTF	TGTGCCAGCAGCTTATGGTCCGGGGGCGACTATGGCTACACCTTC
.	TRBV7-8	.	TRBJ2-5	CASSLGTETWDQYF	TGTGCCAGCAGCTTAGGGACGGAGACGTGGGACCAGTACTTC
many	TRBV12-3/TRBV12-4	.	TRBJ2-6	CATTIRGAGANVLTF	TGTGCCACCACAATCAGGGGAGCCGGGGCCAACGTCCTGACTTTC
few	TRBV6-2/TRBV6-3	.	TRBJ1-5	CASSYSILTNQPQHF	TGTGCCAGCAGTTACTCGATCCTAACGAATCAGCCCCAGCATTTT
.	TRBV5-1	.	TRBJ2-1	CASSLSPGENEQFF	TGCGCCAGCAGCTTGAGTCCAGGGGAGAATGAGCAGTTCTTC
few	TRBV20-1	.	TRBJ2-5	CSALIRGQETQYF	TGCAGTGCACTGATACGAGGCCAGGAGACCCAGTACTTC
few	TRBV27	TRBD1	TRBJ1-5	CASSSWDSLRNPFYQPQHF	TGTGCCAGCAGTTCTTGGGACAGCTTACGGAACCCGTTCTATCAGCCCCAGCATTTT
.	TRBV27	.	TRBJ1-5	CASGGVFGNQPQHF	TGTGCCAGCGGAGGGGTTTTCGGCAATCAGCCCCAGCATTTT
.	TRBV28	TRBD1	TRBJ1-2	CASSPHSTGEGYTF	TGTGCCAGCAGCCCTCACTCGACAGGGGAGGGCTACACCTTC
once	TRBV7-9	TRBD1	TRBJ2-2	CASSAGQGDTGELFF	TGTGCCAGCAGCGCGGGACAGGGTGACACCGGGGAGCTGTTTTTT
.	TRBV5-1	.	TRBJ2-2	CASSTWTELNTGELFF	TGCGCCAGCAGCACTTGGACAGAGTTGAACACCGGGGAGCTGTTTTTT
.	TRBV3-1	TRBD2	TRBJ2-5	CASSPGWVAGGETQYF	TGTGCCAGCAGCCCCGGGTGGGTAGCGGGGGGAGAGACCCAGTACTTC
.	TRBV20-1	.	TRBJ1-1	CSARGGLQAFF	TGCAGTGCTAGGGGGGGGCTCCAAGCTTTCTTT
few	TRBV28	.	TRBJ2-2	CASSPLETNTGELFF	TGTGCCAGCAGCCCTCTGGAGACGAACACCGGGGAGCTGTTTTTT
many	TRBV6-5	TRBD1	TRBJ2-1	CASSYSGTEGRFF	TGTGCCAGCAGTTACTCGGGGACAGAAGGCCGGTTCTTC
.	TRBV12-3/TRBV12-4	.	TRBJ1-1	CASSFFGKNTEAFF	TGTGCCAGCAGTTTTTTCGGGAAGAACACTGAAGCTTTCTTT
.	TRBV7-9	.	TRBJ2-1	CASSLYHARVDEQFF	TGTGCCAGCAGCTTATATCACGCCAGGGTGGATGAGCAGTTCTTC
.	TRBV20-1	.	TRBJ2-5	CSARDVQGGETQYF	TGCAGTGCTAGAGATGTGCAGGGAGGAGAGACCCAGTACTTC
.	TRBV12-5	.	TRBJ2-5	CASGSWTTETQYF	TGTGCTAGTGGTTCCTGGACGACGGAGACCCAGTACTTC